This T cell receptor (beta chain) derives from a study of T cell responses to AZD1222 COVID-19 vaccine. Background on the study: Second-dose intervals of approximately 4 or approximately 12 weeks were pooled. Findings of the study overall: Mostly white British, mostly female donors; authors suggested clonal diversity may be underestimated. Among AZD1222 vaccinees, only 5 to 7 were seropositive at baseline. When two AZD1222 doses had been given, Spike-specific TCR breadth and depth rose.

Trimming stripped 5 bases from V and 2 bases from J, with 12 bases between. Germline V gives CDR1 GTSNPN, CDR2 SVGIG (reference sequence). The CDR3 loop spans 14 amino acids. The protocol was immunoSEQ multiplex PCR, while the TCRdb copy is restricted to in-frame clones and leaves out a portion. Seen here are approximately 100,000 clones, roughly 88% observed once, and the top ten hold more than 20%. In the case of this clone: The antigen is undetermined.

This chain uses TRBV30 with TRBJ2-2; D is undetermined. This material consisted of peripheral blood, taken on day 0 of AZD1222 vaccination. The sequence was obtained from an adult in good health. CDR3 region: CAWEAKLNTGELFF. The CDR3 nucleotides are TGTGCCTGGGAAGCCAAATTAAACACCGGGGAGCTGTTTTTT.